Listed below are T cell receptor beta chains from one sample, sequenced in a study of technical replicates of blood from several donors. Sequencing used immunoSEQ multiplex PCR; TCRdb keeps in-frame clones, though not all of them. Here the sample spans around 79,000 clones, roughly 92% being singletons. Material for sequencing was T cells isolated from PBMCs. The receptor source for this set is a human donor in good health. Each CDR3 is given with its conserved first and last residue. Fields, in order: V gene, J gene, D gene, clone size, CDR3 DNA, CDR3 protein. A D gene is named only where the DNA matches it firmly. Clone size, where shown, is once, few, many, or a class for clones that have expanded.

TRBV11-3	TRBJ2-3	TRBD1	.	TGTGCCAGTTCGTCGGGACAGAATACAGATACGCAGTATTTT	CASSSGQNTDTQYF
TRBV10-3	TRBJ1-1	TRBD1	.	TGTGCCATCAGCGTGCAGGGGGACACTGAAGCTTTCTTT	CAISVQGDTEAFF
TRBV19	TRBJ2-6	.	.	TGTGCCAGTAATACTCAGGTTTCTGGGGCCAACGTCCTGACTTTC	CASNTQVSGANVLTF
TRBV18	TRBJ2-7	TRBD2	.	TGTGCCAGCTCACCAATGTCGGGACTAGAGCAGTACTTC	CASSPMSGLEQYF
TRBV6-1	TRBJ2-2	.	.	TGTGCCAGCGTTAACCTAGCGCCCGGGGAGCTGTTTTTT	CASVNLAPGELFF
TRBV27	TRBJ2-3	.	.	TGTGCCAGCGCGCGGGGAACCCTTGACACAGATACGCAGTATTTT	CASARGTLDTDTQYF
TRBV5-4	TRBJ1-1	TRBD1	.	TGTGCCAGCAGCTTGCCGAACTCGGGGACAGGGGGCGGAGGAGCTTTCTTT	CASSLPNSGTGGGGAFF
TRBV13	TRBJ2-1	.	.	TGTGCCAGCCGTGGGGAGGATTTTGAGCAGTTCTTC	CASRGEDFEQFF
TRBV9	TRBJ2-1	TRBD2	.	TGTGCCAGCAGCACAATAGCGGGAGAACTCAATGAGCAGTTCTTC	CASSTIAGELNEQFF
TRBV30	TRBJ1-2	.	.	TGTGCCTGGGCGACAGAAGCTAACTATGGCTACACCTTC	CAWATEANYGYTF
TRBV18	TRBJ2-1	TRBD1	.	TGTGCCAGCTCACCGGGGGGACAGGGGGTCGATGAGCAGTTCTTC	CASSPGGQGVDEQFF
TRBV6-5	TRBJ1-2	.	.	TGTGCCAGCAGTTACTCCACCAGTTATGGCTACACCTTC	CASSYSTSYGYTF
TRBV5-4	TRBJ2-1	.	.	TGTGCCAGCAGCTTGGACTGGGGCTGGCAGTTCTTC	CASSLDWGWQFF
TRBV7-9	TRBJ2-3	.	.	TGTGCCAGCACGAACAGCAACACAGATACGCAGTATTTT	CASTNSNTDTQYF
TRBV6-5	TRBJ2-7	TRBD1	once	TGTGCCAGCACGGACAGGCACGAGCAGTACTTC	CASTDRHEQYF
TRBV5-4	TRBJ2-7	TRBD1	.	TGTGCCAGCAGCCCGACCGGGACAGGGGGGATATACGAGCAGTACTTC	CASSPTGTGGIYEQYF
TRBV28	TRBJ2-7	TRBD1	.	TGTGCCAGCAGTTTTCCAGACAGGGGGAAATACGAGCAGTACTTC	CASSFPDRGKYEQYF
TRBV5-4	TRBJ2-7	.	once	TGTGCCAGCAGCCCGAGGGTGGGCCAGGGGATAAACTACGAGCAGTACTTC	CASSPRVGQGINYEQYF
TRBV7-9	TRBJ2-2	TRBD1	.	TGTGCCAGCAGCAATATCCTACAGGGAAGGGGGCACACCGGGGAGCTGTTTTTT	CASSNILQGRGHTGELFF
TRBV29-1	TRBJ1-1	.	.	TGCAGCGTTGATGATGGGGGCCGGGAAAACACTGAAGCTTTCTTT	CSVDDGGRENTEAFF
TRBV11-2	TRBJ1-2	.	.	TGTGCCAGCAGCTCCCGGGACATCGCCTTC	CASSSRDIAF
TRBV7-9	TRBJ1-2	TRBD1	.	TGTGCCAGCAGGGGGGACAGGGGGCTAGGCATGGGCTACACCTTC	CASRGDRGLGMGYTF
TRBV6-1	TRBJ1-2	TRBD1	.	TGTGCCAGCAGGATAGGGACAGGGAACTATGGCTACACCTTC	CASRIGTGNYGYTF
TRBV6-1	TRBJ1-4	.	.	TGTGCCAGCATTCAGTACCCAACTAATGAAAAACTGTTTTTT	CASIQYPTNEKLFF
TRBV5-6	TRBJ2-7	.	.	TGTGCCAGCAGCTACGGGACTCTCTACGAGCAGTACTTC	CASSYGTLYEQYF
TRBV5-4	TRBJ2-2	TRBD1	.	TGTGCCAGCAGCCTTACAGGGGGCGCCTACACCGGGGAGCTGTTTTTT	CASSLTGGAYTGELFF
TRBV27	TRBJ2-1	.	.	TGTGCCAGCAAAAAAGAAGGACTACCCGGGTTGGAGCAGTTCTTC	CASKKEGLPGLEQFF
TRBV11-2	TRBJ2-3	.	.	TGTGCCAGCAGCTTTCTCAGCGGGACAGATACGCAGTATTTT	CASSFLSGTDTQYF
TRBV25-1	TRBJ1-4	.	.	TGTGCCAGCAGTGGGGCTGGGACAATGTTTTTT	CASSGAGTMFF
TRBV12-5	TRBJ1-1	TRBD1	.	TGTGCTAGTGGTTTGGTACTGACAGGGGAAGATCACACTGAAGCTTTCTTT	CASGLVLTGEDHTEAFF
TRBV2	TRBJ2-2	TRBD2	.	TGTGCCAGCAGTGAAGGCCTAGCGGGAGAGGGCGGGGAGCTGTTTTTT	CASSEGLAGEGGELFF
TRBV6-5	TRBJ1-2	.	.	TGTGCCAGCAGTCGACGACAGTACTATGGCTACACCTTC	CASSRRQYYGYTF
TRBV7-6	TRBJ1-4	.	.	TGTGCCAGCAGCTTAGGCAGGGGTAATGAAAAACTGTTTTTT	CASSLGRGNEKLFF
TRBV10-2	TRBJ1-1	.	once	TGCGCCAGCAGTGAAGGTAAGACTTTGAACACTGAAGCTTTCTTT	CASSEGKTLNTEAFF
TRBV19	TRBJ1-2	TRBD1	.	TGTGCCAGTAGACCCGCGACAGGGAAGGGGGTCTATGGCTACACCTTC	CASRPATGKGVYGYTF
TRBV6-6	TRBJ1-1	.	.	TGTGCCAGCAGCAACAGGTTGAACACTGAAGCTTTCTTT	CASSNRLNTEAFF
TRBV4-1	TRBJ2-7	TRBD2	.	TGCGCCAGCAGCTGGACTAGCGGGGACTCCTACGAGCAGTACTTC	CASSWTSGDSYEQYF
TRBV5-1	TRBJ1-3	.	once	TGCGCCAGCAGCTTGGAGCCGGGACACCCGCTCACCTCTGGAAACACCATATATTTT	CASSLEPGHPLTSGNTIYF
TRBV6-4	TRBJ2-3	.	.	TGTGCCAGCAGTGACTGGGGACACTTCACAGATACGCAGTATTTT	CASSDWGHFTDTQYF
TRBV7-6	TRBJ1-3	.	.	TGTGCCAGCAGCTTAGAGAGCTCTGGAAACACCATATATTTT	CASSLESSGNTIYF